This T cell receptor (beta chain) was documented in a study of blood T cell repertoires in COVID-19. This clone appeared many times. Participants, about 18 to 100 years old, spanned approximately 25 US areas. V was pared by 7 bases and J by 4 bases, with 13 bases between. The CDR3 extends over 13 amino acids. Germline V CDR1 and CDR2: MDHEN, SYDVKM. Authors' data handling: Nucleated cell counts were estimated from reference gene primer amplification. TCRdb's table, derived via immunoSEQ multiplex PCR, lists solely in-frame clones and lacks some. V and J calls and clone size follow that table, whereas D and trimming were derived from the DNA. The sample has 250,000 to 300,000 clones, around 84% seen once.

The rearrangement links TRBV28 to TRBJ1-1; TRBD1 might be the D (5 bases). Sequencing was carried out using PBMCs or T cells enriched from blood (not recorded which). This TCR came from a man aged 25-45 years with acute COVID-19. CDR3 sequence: CASNRVGGTEAFF. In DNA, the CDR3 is TGTGCCAGCAACCGGGTCGGGGGCACTGAAGCTTTCTTT.